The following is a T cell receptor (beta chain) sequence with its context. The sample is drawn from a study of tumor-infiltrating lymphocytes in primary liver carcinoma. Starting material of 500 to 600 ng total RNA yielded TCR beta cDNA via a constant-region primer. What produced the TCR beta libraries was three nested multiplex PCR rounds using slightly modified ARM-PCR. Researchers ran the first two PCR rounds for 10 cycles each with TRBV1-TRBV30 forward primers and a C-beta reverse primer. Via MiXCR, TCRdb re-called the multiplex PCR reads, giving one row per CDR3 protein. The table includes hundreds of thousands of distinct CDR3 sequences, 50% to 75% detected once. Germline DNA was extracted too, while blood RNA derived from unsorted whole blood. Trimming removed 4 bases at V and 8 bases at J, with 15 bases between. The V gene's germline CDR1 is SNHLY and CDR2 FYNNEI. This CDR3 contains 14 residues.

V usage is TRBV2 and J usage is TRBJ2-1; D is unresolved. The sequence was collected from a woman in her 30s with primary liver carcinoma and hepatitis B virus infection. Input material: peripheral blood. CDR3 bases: TGTGCCAGCAGTGGGCATAGGGTTTACTATGAGCAGTTCTTC. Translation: CASSGHRVYYEQFF. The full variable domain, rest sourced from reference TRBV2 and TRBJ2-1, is EPEVTQTPSHQVTQMGQEVILRCVPISNHLYFYWYRQILGQKVEFLVSFYNNEISEKSEIFDDQFSVERPDGSNFTLKIRSTKLEDSAMYFCASSGHRVYYEQFFGPGTRLTVL.